The 14 T cell receptor beta chains listed next were all sequenced from one sample in a study of response to subunit inactivated influenza vaccine. TCRdb used MiXCR to reprocess the RT-PCR reads, holding one entry per CDR3 protein. The table includes some 500,000 distinct CDR3 sequences, roughly 13% detected once. Sequencing was performed on PBMCs from blood, taken around seven weeks after vaccination. The receptor source for this set is a man aged 50 or older who received an inactivated influenza vaccine.

A few counts support this clonotype. The chain uses TRBV30 and TRBJ2-3; D perhaps matches TRBD2 (6 bases). Trimming pared 8 bases from V and 10 bases from J, leaving 22 bases between. The CDR3 totals 13 residues. Germline CDR1 is GTSNPN and CDR2 is SVGIG (reference sequence). CDR3 nucleotides: TGTGCCGGGATTCCACTCTCGGGGGAAGCGCAGTATTTT. It specifies CAGIPLSGEAQYF.

This clonotype has only a few counts. The J gene is TRBJ2-4, the V gene TRBV4-3, with D unclear. CDR1 and CDR2 (germline): LGHNA, YSLEER. V was clipped by 0 bases and J by 4 bases, with 7 bases between them. There are 14 residues in the CDR3. This CDR3 reads CASSQDYGKNIQYF. CDR3 in DNA: TGCGCCAGCAGCCAAGACTATGGGAAAAACATTCAGTACTTC.

The J gene is TRBJ2-2, the V gene TRBV4-3; TRBD1 or TRBD2 may be the D gene (5 bases each). The V end was cut by 0 bases, the J end by 1 base, with 9 bases between. The germline gives CDR1 LGHNA, CDR2 YSLEER. This CDR3 is built from 16 residues. CDR3 sequence: CASSQDGAGNTGELFF. The CDR3 DNA follows: TGCGCCAGCAGCCAAGATGGGGCGGGGAACACCGGGGAGCTGTTTTTT.

V and J are TRBV19 and TRBJ2-1; D perhaps matches TRBD2 (5 bases). Germline V gene sequence: CDR1 LNHDA, CDR2 SQIVND (reference sequence). The ends were cut back, 4 bases at V and 4 bases at J, with 14 bases in the middle. This CDR3 has 15 residues. The CDR3: CASSTPGVGYNEQFF. In DNA form, the CDR3 reads TGTGCCAGTAGTACCCCCGGGGTGGGGTACAATGAGCAGTTCTTC.

The chain carries TRBV18 and TRBJ1-1; D gene ambiguous. Trimming removed 0 bases at V and 0 bases at J, with 8 bases between. The CDR3 loop spans 15 amino acids. Per the germline V gene, CDR1 is KGHSH and CDR2 is LQKENI. The CDR3 spells CASSPPNGLNTEAFF. The CDR3, as DNA: TGTGCCAGCTCACCACCCAATGGGTTGAACACTGAAGCTTTCTTT.

This clonotype showed up just a few times. The V gene is TRBV28, the J gene TRBJ2-5; 7 nucleotides agree with TRBD2. In germline, CDR1 is MDHEN, CDR2 SYDVKM. After removal of 10 bases from V and 2 bases from J, the junction contained 7 bases not matched to a gene. The CDR3 covers 13 residues. Here the CDR3 reads CATGPGGQETQYF. CDR3 sequence (DNA): TGTGCCACCGGACCCGGGGGGCAAGAGACCCAGTACTTC.

The V gene is TRBV6-1, the J gene TRBJ1-2; D call uncertain. Between the trimmed V and J ends, which lost 4 bases and 6 bases, there was a span of 18 bases. The CDR3 spans 15 residues. Germline V gives CDR1 MNHNS, CDR2 SASEGT. The CDR3 protein is CASSAQRLPTDGYTF. The CDR3, as DNA: TGTGCCAGCAGTGCCCAGCGCCTCCCAACGGATGGCTACACCTTC.

In its sample, this clonotype was seen many times. The chain joins TRBV11-2 to TRBJ2-7; 8 bases agree with TRBD2. The ends lost 2 bases at V and 5 bases at J; junction bases unmatched: 5. From germline, CDR1 is SGHAT and CDR2 FQNNGV. This CDR3 has 14 amino acids. CDR3 residues: CASSLQRGMDEQYF. CDR3 in DNA: TGTGCCAGCAGCTTACAGCGGGGGATGGACGAGCAGTACTTC.

This chain uses TRBV5-1 with TRBJ2-1; unclear D gene. Trimming cost V 7 bases and J 9 bases, with 14 bases left between them. Germline V gives CDR1 SGHRS, CDR2 YFSETQ. This CDR3 is built from 12 residues. CDR3 sequence: CASSEGWGEQFF. CDR3 coding DNA: TGCGCCAGCTCCGAAGGATGGGGTGAGCAGTTCTTC.

This clonotype has a count of ten or more. The rearrangement uses TRBV12-3 or TRBV12-4 and TRBJ2-3; tentative D call: TRBD2 (6 bases). The CDR3 is 14 residues long. V gave up 6 bases and J gave up 9 bases, with 19 bases separating them. CDR3 nucleotides: TGTGCCAGCAGAATAGGGACTCATAGTGACACGCAGTATTTT. This codes for CASRIGTHSDTQYF.

V is TRBV7-3 and J is TRBJ1-1; no reliable D call. This CDR3 is built from 13 residues. Per germline, CDR1 SGHTA and CDR2 FQGTGA. Deletions cut 4 bases from V and 4 bases from J, with 10 bases between. In DNA, the CDR3 is TGTGCCAGCAGCTACCGGCGGTCCACTGAAGCTTTCTTT. Protein product: CASSYRRSTEAFF.

This clonotype has at least ten counts. The V call is TRBV11-2, the J call TRBJ2-1; 12 bases map to TRBD2. Trimming took 7 bases from V and 4 from J; bases not matched to a gene: 11. CDR3 size: 17 residues. Germline V lookup: CDR1 SGHAT, CDR2 FQNNGV. CDR3: CASTIPITSGRYNEQFF. CDR3 coding DNA: TGTGCCAGCACAATCCCGATTACTAGCGGGAGGTACAATGAGCAGTTCTTC.

The chain is built from TRBV20-1 and TRBJ2-2, with D possibly matching TRBD1 (5 bases). The CDR3 consists of 15 residues. CDR1 and CDR2 from the germline V gene are DFQATT and SNEGSKA (reference sequence). V lost 0 bases to trimming and J lost 4 bases, with 12 bases between them. The CDR3 nucleotides read TGCAGTGCTAGAGATCCCAGGGCGAGCACCGGGGAGCTGTTTTTT. The encoded protein is CSARDPRASTGELFF.

The J gene is TRBJ2-3, the V gene TRBV3-1; 8 bases map to TRBD2. This CDR3 spans 15 amino acids. CDR1 and CDR2 from the germline V gene are LGHDT and YNNKEL (reference sequence). V shed 3 bases, J shed 0 bases, and the junction held 2 bases outside the gene matches. CDR3 region: CASSHSGISTDTQYF. In DNA form, the CDR3 reads TGTGCCAGCAGCCATAGCGGGATTAGCACAGATACGCAGTATTTT.